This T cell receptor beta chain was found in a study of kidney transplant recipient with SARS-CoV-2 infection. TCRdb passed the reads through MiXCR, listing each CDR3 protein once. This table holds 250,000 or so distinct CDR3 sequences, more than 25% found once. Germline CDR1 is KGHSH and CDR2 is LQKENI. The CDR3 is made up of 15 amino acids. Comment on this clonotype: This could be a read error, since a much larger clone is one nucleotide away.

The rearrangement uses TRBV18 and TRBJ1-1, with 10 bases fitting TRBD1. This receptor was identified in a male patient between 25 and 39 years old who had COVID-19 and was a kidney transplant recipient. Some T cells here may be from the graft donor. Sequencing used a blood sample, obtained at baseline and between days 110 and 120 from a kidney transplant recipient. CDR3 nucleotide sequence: TGTGCCAGATCACCGTCCGGGACAGGGGTTAGTGAAGCTTTCTTT. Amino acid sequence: CARSPSGTGVSEAFF.